These T cell receptor beta chains were read from a single sample in a study of shared clonotypes between healthy human individuals. TCRdb's table, derived via immunoSEQ multiplex PCR, lists solely in-frame clones and lacks some. Of 1.4 million or so clones in the sample, less than 99% were seen once. Input material: naive CD4+ T cells sorted from blood. These receptors were obtained from a man aged 25-45 years in good health. CDR3s include the opening cysteine and the closing phenylalanine or tryptophan. Each record gives: J gene, V gene, CDR3 protein.

>TRBJ1-1|TRBV20-1
CSAMNTEAFF
>TRBJ1-2|TRBV4-2
CASSQGPGTYGYTF
>TRBJ1-5|TRBV28
CASRGVSQPQHF
>TRBJ2-3|TRBV7-2
CASSPGLAPDTQYF
>TRBJ2-7|TRBV5-1
CASSLGTSGGYEQYF
>TRBJ1-5|TRBV6-5
CASRAENQPQHF
>TRBJ1-2|TRBV2
CASIHRDSNGGYTF
>TRBJ2-7|TRBV5-5
CASSRQSSYEQYF
>TRBJ2-7|TRBV7-2
CASSEAGAPEQYF
>TRBJ2-3|TRBV19
CASSPRLAGLTDTQYF
>TRBJ1-5|TRBV10-3
CAISVGQNQPQHF
>TRBJ2-3|TRBV4-1
CASSQDLRTGQGDTQYF
>TRBJ2-5|TRBV9
CASSVDTGPTETQYF
>TRBJ2-1|TRBV15
CATSRERTSGNLYEQFF
>TRBJ2-1|TRBV6-6
CASSTSAYNEQFF
>TRBJ2-1|TRBV11-3
CASSLLAGDEQFF
>TRBJ1-1|TRBV2
CASSKLMGGEAFF
>TRBJ2-3|TRBV2
CASSIDRGRGDTQYF
>TRBJ1-2|TRBV7-8
CASSSQGHTSGGYTF
>TRBJ1-1|TRBV18
CASSFRDRGLNTEAFF
>TRBJ2-5|TRBV27
CASSFMGQETQYF
>TRBJ1-1|TRBV10-2
CASSESGYAEAFF
>TRBJ2-2|TRBV27
CASTGSWSAPGELFF
>TRBJ2-3|TRBV29-1
CSAFRDRGPDTQYF
>TRBJ2-3|TRBV5-1
CASSLTGYTDTQYF
>TRBJ2-3|TRBV19
CASSFTSGAVSDTQYF
>TRBJ1-1|TRBV18
CASSQGVSSGTEAFF
>TRBJ1-4|TRBV10-1
CASSESGPRANEKLFF
>TRBJ2-1|TRBV7-6
CASSTDNYNEQFF
>TRBJ2-1|TRBV7-9
CASSFFSSYNEQFF
>TRBJ1-1|TRBV5-4
CASSEGQPNTEAFF
>TRBJ2-7|TRBV9
CASSGASGTYEQYF
>TRBJ1-2|TRBV9
CASSSQGVGYGYTF
>TRBJ2-3|TRBV9
CASSWDRTTDTQYF
>TRBJ2-3|TRBV7-8
CASARDRGPDTQYF
>TRBJ1-2|TRBV30
CAWSGGWAYGYTF
>TRBJ1-2|TRBV5-4
CASSDSSAGSYGYTF
>TRBJ2-5|TRBV18
CASSPEETQYF
>TRBJ2-7|TRBV6-5
CASSYTGREQYF
>TRBJ2-2|TRBV15
CATSRDQISTGELFF
>TRBJ1-4|TRBV7-9
CASGLRGTTNEKLFF
>TRBJ2-1|TRBV18
CASSPGQGLGNEQFF
>TRBJ1-2|TRBV11-2
CASSLERFGGYTF
>TRBJ2-7|TRBV7-9
CASSLGPQRSEQYF
>TRBJ1-2|TRBV18
CASSDAGPYGYTF
>TRBJ2-3|TRBV11-2
CASSLELETDTQYF
>TRBJ2-7|TRBV7-8
CASSLDREAYEQYF
>TRBJ1-4|TRBV6-1
CASSEARGEDEKLFF
>TRBJ2-5|TRBV5-1
CASSFAQGSPQETQYF
>TRBJ1-2|TRBV28
CASSFTGNYGYTF
>TRBJ2-1|TRBV5-4
CAIPSGRAYNEQFF
>TRBJ2-7|TRBV5-1
CASRGTGTEEQYF
>TRBJ1-1|TRBV19
CASSIAAVGVQEAFF